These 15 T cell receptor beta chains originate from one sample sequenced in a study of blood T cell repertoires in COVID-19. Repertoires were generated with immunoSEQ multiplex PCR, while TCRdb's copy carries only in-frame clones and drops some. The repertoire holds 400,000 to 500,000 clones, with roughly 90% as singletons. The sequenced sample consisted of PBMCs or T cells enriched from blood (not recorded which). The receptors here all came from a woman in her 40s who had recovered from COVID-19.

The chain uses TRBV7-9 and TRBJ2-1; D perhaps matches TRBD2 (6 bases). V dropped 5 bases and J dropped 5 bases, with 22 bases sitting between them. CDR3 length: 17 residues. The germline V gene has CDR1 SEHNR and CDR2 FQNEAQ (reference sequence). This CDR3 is CASSRSGSAGLNNEQFF. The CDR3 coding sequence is TGTGCCAGCAGCCGGAGTGGCTCGGCTGGACTAAACAATGAGCAGTTCTTC.

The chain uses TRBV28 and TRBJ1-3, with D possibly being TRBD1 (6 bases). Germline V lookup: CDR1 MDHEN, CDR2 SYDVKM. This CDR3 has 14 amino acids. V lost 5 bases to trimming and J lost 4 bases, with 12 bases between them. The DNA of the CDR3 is TGTGCCAGCAGTCTCGGGACACTGGGAAACACCATATATTTT. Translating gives CASSLGTLGNTIYF.

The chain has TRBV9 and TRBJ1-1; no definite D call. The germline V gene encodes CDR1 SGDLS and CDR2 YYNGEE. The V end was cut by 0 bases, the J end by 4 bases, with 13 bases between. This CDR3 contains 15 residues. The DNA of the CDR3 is TGTGCCAGCAGCGTAGATGTCAGGCCGAGCACTGAAGCTTTCTTT. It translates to CASSVDVRPSTEAFF.

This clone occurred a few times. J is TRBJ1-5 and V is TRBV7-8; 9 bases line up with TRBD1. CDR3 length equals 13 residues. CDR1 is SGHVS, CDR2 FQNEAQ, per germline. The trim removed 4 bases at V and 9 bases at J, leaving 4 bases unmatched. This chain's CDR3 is CASSYDRGWPQHF. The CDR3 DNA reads TGTGCCAGCAGCTACGACAGGGGGTGGCCCCAGCATTTT.

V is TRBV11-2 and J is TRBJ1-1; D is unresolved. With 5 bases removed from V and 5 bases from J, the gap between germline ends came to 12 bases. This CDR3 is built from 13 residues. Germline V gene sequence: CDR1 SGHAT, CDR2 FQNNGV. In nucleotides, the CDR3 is TGTGCCAGCAGCCCGGGGTGGGTTACTGAAGCTTTCTTT. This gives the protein CASSPGWVTEAFF.

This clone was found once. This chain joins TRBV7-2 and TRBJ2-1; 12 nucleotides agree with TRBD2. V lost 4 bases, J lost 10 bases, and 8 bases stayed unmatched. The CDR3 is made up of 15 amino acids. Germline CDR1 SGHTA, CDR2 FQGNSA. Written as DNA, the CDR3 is TGTGCCAGCAGCTGGGTGCTAGCGGGAGGGGGGGAGCAGTTCTTC. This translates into CASSWVLAGGGEQFF.

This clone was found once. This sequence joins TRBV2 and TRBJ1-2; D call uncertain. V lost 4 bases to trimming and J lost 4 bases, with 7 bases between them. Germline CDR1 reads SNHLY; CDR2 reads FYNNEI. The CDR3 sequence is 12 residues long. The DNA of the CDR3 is TGTGCCAGCAGTGGGCAGCGCTATGGCTACACCTTC. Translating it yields CASSGQRYGYTF.

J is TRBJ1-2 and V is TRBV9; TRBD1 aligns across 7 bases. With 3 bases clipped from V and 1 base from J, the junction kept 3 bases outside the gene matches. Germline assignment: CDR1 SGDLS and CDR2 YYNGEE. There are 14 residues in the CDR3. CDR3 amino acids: CASSDRQGNYGYTF. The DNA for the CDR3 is TGTGCCAGCAGCGACCGACAGGGTAACTATGGCTACACCTTC.

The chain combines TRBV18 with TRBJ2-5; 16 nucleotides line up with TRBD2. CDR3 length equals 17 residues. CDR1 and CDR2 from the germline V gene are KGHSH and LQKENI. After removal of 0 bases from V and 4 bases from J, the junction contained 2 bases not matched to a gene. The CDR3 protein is CASSPPGLAGGSETQYF. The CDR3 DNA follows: TGTGCCAGCTCACCACCGGGACTAGCGGGAGGGTCAGAGACCCAGTACTTC. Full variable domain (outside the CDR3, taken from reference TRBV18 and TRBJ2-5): NAGVMQNPRHLVRRRGQEARLRCSPMKGHSHVYWYRQLPEEGLKFMVYLQKENIIDESGMPKERFSAEFPKEGPSILRIQQVVRGDSAAYFCASSPPGLAGGSETQYFGPGTRLLVL.

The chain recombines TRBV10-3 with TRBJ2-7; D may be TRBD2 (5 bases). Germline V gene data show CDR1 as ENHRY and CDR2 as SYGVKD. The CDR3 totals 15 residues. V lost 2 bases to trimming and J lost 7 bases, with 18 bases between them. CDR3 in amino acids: CAISERGLRTLEQYF. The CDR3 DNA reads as TGTGCCATCAGTGAGCGAGGACTGCGGACCCTAGAGCAGTACTTC.

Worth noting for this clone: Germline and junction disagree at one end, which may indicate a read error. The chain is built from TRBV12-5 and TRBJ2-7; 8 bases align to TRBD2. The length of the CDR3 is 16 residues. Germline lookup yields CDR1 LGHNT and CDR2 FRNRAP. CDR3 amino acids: CASGLVPGLAGLYRAF. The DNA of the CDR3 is TGTGCTAGTGGTTTGGTACCGGGTCTAGCGGGCTTGTACCGGGCTTTC.

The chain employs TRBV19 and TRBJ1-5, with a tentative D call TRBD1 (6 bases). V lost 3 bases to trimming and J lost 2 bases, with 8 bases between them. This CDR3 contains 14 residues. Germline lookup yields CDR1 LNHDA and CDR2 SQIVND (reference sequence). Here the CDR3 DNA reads TGTGCCAGTAGTATCGAGGGGGGCAATCAGCCCCAGCATTTT. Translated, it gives CASSIEGGNQPQHF. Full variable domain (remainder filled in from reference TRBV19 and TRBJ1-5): DGGITQSPKYLFRKEGQNVTLSCEQNLNHDAMYWYRQDPGQGLRLIYYSQIVNDFQKGDIAEGYSVSREKKESFPLTVTSAQKNPTAFYLCASSIEGGNQPQHFGDGTRLSIL.

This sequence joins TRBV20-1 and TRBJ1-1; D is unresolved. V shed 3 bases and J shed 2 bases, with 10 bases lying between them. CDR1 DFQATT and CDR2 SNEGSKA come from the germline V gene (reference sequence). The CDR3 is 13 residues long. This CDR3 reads CSASGGLNTEAFF. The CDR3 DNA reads TGCAGTGCTAGTGGAGGGCTTAACACTGAAGCTTTCTTT.

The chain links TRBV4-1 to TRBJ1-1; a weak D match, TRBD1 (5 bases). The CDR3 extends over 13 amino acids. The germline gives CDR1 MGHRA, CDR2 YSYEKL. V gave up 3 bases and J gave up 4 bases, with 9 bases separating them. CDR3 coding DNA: TGCGCCAGCAGCCACAGGGTAACCACTGAAGCTTTCTTT. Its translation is CASSHRVTTEAFF.

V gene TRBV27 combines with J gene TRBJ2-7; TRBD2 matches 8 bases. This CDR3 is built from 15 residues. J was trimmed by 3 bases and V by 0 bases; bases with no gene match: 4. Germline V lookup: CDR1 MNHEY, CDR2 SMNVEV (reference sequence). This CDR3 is CASSLSAGGFYEQYF. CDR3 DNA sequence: TGTGCCAGCAGTTTATCGGCGGGAGGCTTCTACGAGCAGTACTTC.